These 29 T cell receptor beta chains originate from one sample sequenced in a study of cytomegalovirus exposure and HLA in healthy donors. Amplification used 60 Vbeta primers and 13 Jbeta primers. TCRdb keeps only in-frame clones here, not all; method: immunoSEQ multiplex PCR. The sample yields 100,000 or so clones, around four fifths seen once. Source material: PBMCs. Source of these receptors: a man aged 25-45 years in good health and CMV-seropositive.

The CDR3 loop is CAISENRGDNSPLHF. Written as DNA, the CDR3 is TGTGCCATCAGTGAGAACAGGGGGGATAATTCACCCCTCCACTTT. V usage is TRBV10-3 and J usage is TRBJ1-6; TRBD1 agrees at 8 bases. CDR3 length: 15 amino acids. V was pared by 2 bases and J by 5 bases, with 2 bases of the junction left unmatched. Germline values: CDR1 ENHRY, CDR2 SYGVKD.

This sequence joins TRBV7-9 and TRBJ2-5, with D perhaps matching TRBD2 (7 bases). V was clipped by 0 bases and J by 4 bases, with 15 bases between them. CDR1 and CDR2 (germline): SEHNR, FQNEAQ (reference sequence). The CDR3 has 16 residues. The chain's CDR3 is CASSLAMQGGGETQYF. The CDR3 DNA is TGTGCCAGCAGCTTAGCGATGCAGGGAGGGGGAGAGACCCAGTACTTC.

Only a few counts were recorded for this clone. The chain uses TRBV4-3 and TRBJ2-5; no definite D call. V lost 0 bases and J 4 bases, leaving 15 bases between the germline ends. This CDR3 is built from 16 residues. The germline gives CDR1 LGHNA, CDR2 YSLEER. The CDR3 DNA reads as TGCGCCAGCAGCCAAGACGACCTAGTCAAAATAGAGACCCAGTACTTC. It yields the protein CASSQDDLVKIETQYF.

The chain has TRBV29-1 and TRBJ2-5; D might be TRBD2 (6 bases). The CDR3 loop spans 12 amino acids. The ends were cut back, 7 bases at V and 4 bases at J, with 13 bases in the middle. Germline V gene lookup returns CDR1 SQVTM and CDR2 ANQGSEA. CDR3 nucleotide sequence: TGCAGCGGCATACTAGCAGGAGAGACCCAGTACTTC. Encoded protein: CSGILAGETQYF.

The gene calls are TRBV29-1 and TRBJ2-2; possible D gene TRBD1, 5 bases. The CDR3 totals 13 residues. Per germline, CDR1 SQVTM and CDR2 ANQGSEA. Trimming shortened V by 1 base and J by 6 bases, and 9 bases separated the two germline ends. This CDR3 reads CSVEGTHPGELFF. For the CDR3, the DNA is TGCAGCGTTGAAGGGACACACCCCGGGGAGCTGTTTTTT.

V gene TRBV10-1 combines with J gene TRBJ2-1; 7 nucleotides match TRBD2. From germline, CDR1 is WNHNN and CDR2 SYGVQD (reference sequence). Trimming took 0 bases from V and 2 from J; bases not matched to a gene: 4. The CDR3 consists of 16 residues. The CDR3 loop reads CASSESSSGAYNEQFF. DNA of the CDR3: TGCGCCAGCAGTGAGTCTTCTAGCGGAGCCTACAATGAGCAGTTCTTC.

This chain uses TRBV29-1 with TRBJ2-1; 9 positions match TRBD2. After removal of 6 bases from V and 9 bases from J, the junction contained 12 bases not matched to a gene. The CDR3 is 14 residues long. Germline assignment: CDR1 SQVTM and CDR2 ANQGSEA. The CDR3 nucleotides read TGCAGCGTGGAACCCGGGACTAGCAGGGGTGAGCAGTTCTTC. Its protein is CSVEPGTSRGEQFF.

J is TRBJ2-5 and V is TRBV5-1; 7 positions match TRBD1. Unmatched junction bases numbered 8, after V lost 4 bases and J lost 5 bases. Germline loops: CDR1 SGHRS, CDR2 YFSETQ. The CDR3 runs 14 residues. The CDR3 DNA reads TGCGCCAGCAGCAAGAACAGGGGCGGCGAGACCCAGTACTTC. This gives the protein CASSKNRGGETQYF.

The gene calls are TRBV28 and TRBJ2-2; TRBD2 aligns across 7 bases. Germline CDR1 MDHEN, CDR2 SYDVKM. This CDR3 contains 15 residues. Trimming at V came to 6 bases and at J to 6 bases, leaving 10 bases not matched to a gene. CDR3 sequence (DNA): TGTGCCAGCAGCACCATAGCGGGTCGCTCCGGGGAGCTGTTTTTT. It encodes CASSTIAGRSGELFF.

The chain has TRBV6-4 and TRBJ2-1; D is uncertain. CDR1 is MRHNA and CDR2 is SNTAGT in the germline V gene. Trimming removed 3 bases at V and 6 bases at J, with 12 bases between. The CDR3 is 14 residues long. The CDR3 loop reads CASSDDTRINEQFF. DNA for the CDR3: TGTGCCAGCAGTGATGACACAAGAATCAATGAGCAGTTCTTC.

CDR3 amino acids: CASSLDRNYGYTF. CDR3 sequence (DNA): TGTGCCAGCAGCCTCGACAGAAACTATGGCTACACCTTC. The V call is TRBV6-5, the J call TRBJ1-2, with D perhaps matching TRBD1 (5 bases). Germline loops: CDR1 MNHEY, CDR2 SVGAGI. Trimming took 6 bases from V and 2 from J, leaving 10 bases between them. There are 13 residues in the CDR3.

This clone was counted between two and nine times. This rearrangement joins TRBV6-1 to TRBJ1-1; no clear D. Germline V gene lookup returns CDR1 MNHNS and CDR2 SASEGT. There are 12 residues in the CDR3. Trimming pared 5 bases from V and 11 bases from J, leaving 15 bases between. The CDR3 protein is CASSSPASRAFF. In nucleotides, the CDR3 is TGTGCCAGCAGTTCCCCGGCATCGCGGGCTTTCTTT.

This clone was detected a few times. The rearrangement joins TRBV5-6 to TRBJ1-4, with D perhaps matching TRBD1 (6 bases). The germline gives CDR1 SGHDT, CDR2 YYEEEE. CDR3 size: 14 residues. Deletions cut 2 bases from V and 6 bases from J, with 11 bases between. The CDR3 reads CASSFSGVHEKLFF. In DNA, the CDR3 is TGTGCCAGCAGCTTCTCAGGGGTGCATGAAAAACTGTTTTTT. Full variable domain (missing parts from reference TRBV5-6 and TRBJ1-4): DAGVTQSPTHLIKTRGQQVTLRCSPKSGHDTVSWYQQALGQGPQFIFQYYEEEERQRGNFPDRFSGHQFPNYSSELNVNALLLGDSALYLCASSFSGVHEKLFFGSGTQLSVL.

The chain links TRBV7-7 to TRBJ2-2; 8 bases align to TRBD1. V lost 1 base and J lost 5; bases outside the gene matches: 3. This CDR3 comprises 15 residues. In germline, CDR1 is SSHAT, CDR2 FNYEAQ (reference sequence). CDR3 bases: TGTGCCAGCAGCTTAGTGACAGGGGTGACCGGGGAGCTGTTTTTT. Protein sequence: CASSLVTGVTGELFF.

This clone was picked up a small number of times. The chain uses TRBV6-6 and TRBJ1-4; D gene ambiguous. This CDR3 spans 16 amino acids. Trimming removed 2 bases from V and 4 bases from J, with 14 bases in between. Germline CDR1 MNHNY, CDR2 SVGAGI (reference sequence). The CDR3 nucleotides read TGTGCCAGCAGTTACCTCCCGACATCCTTTAATGAAAAACTGTTTTTT. It is translated as CASSYLPTSFNEKLFF.

This clone was seen once. CDR3 coding DNA: TGTGCCAGCAGCAAGGACCGGGGACAGGGTACTAGTCTAGGTTCGGAAGCTTTCTTT. This gives the protein CASSKDRGQGTSLGSEAFF. The chain recombines TRBV7-9 with TRBJ1-1; TRBD1 matches at 9 bases. Germline V lookup: CDR1 SEHNR, CDR2 FQNEAQ (reference sequence). V dropped 5 bases and J dropped 8; count of bases not matched to a gene: 24. The CDR3 spans 19 residues.

Turning to this clone: Other DNA variants within this sample encode the same CDR3. The rearrangement joins TRBV28 to TRBJ1-1; D not resolved. Looked up from germline, CDR1 is MDHEN and CDR2 is SYDVKM. Trimming left V 5 bases short and J 2 bases short, with 21 bases between. The CDR3 has 17 residues. CDR3 amino acids: CASSESRAAGTNTEAFF. The CDR3 DNA is TGTGCCAGCAGTGAGAGCCGAGCGGCAGGAACCAACACTGAAGCTTTCTTT.

This chain joins TRBV30 and TRBJ1-5; D unclear. The V end lost 0 bases, the J end lost 0 bases, and 12 bases lay between the germline ends. Germline CDR1 is GTSNPN and CDR2 is SVGIG (reference sequence). The CDR3 runs 16 residues. The CDR3 is CAWSVRRSNSNQPQHF. CDR3 nucleotides: TGTGCCTGGAGTGTACGCCGGAGCAATAGCAATCAGCCCCAGCATTTT.

This clone has a handful of counts. The gene calls are TRBV5-1 and TRBJ2-7; D gene ambiguous. There are 14 residues in the CDR3. Germline CDR1 is SGHRS and CDR2 is YFSETQ. Between the trimmed V and J ends, which lost 4 bases and 6 bases, there was a span of 17 bases. The CDR3: CASSPSLPPLEQYF. DNA of the CDR3: TGCGCCAGCAGCCCTTCCCTCCCCCCTCTCGAGCAGTACTTC.

The chain combines TRBV5-1 with TRBJ1-4; 7 bases are shared with TRBD1. This CDR3 has 16 residues. From germline, CDR1 is SGHRS and CDR2 YFSETQ. The trim removed 0 bases at V and 6 bases at J, leaving 8 bases unmatched. CDR3: CASSLEGARTDEKLFF. CDR3 coding DNA: TGCGCCAGCAGCTTGGAGGGGGCCCGGACGGATGAAAAACTGTTTTTT.

V is TRBV19 and J is TRBJ1-2; a weak D match, TRBD1 (6 bases). V lost 6 bases and J 4 bases, leaving 18 bases between the germline ends. CDR1 LNHDA and CDR2 SQIVND come from the germline V gene (reference sequence). The CDR3 has 15 residues. CDR3 amino acids: CASSRTGRLGYGYTF. CDR3 nucleotides: TGTGCCAGTAGCCGAACAGGGCGCTTAGGCTATGGCTACACCTTC.

The chain links TRBV5-5 to TRBJ2-1; TRBD1 might be the D (6 bases). V dropped 2 bases and J dropped 4 bases, with 28 bases sitting between them. CDR3 length equals 20 residues. Germline V gene sequence: CDR1 SGHKS, CDR2 YYEKEE (reference sequence). DNA for the CDR3: TGTGCCAGCAGCTTTGAATTTGGGACATCCGCTGGGGGTCCTTACAATGAGCAGTTCTTC. Residues: CASSFEFGTSAGGPYNEQFF.

V is TRBV28 and J is TRBJ2-4; no definite D call. Germline V gene sequence: CDR1 MDHEN, CDR2 SYDVKM. Trimming took off 9 bases at V and 0 bases at J, with 9 bases between the two ends. The CDR3 length is 13 residues. The CDR3 loop reads CASYSLAKNIQYF. CDR3 DNA: TGTGCCAGTTACAGTCTAGCCAAAAACATTCAGTACTTC.

This sequence joins TRBV27 and TRBJ2-3, with TRBD2 matching over 14 bases. Germline V gene lookup returns CDR1 MNHEY and CDR2 SMNVEV (reference sequence). The V gene end was trimmed by 5 bases and the J gene end by 1 base; junction bases not matched to a gene: 14. The CDR3 is 20 residues long. The CDR3 sequence is CASSQSPSGTSGRRTDTQYF. The CDR3 DNA reads as TGTGCCAGCAGTCAGTCTCCCTCCGGGACTAGCGGGAGACGCACAGATACGCAGTATTTT.

The CDR3 bases are TGTGCCAGCAGCCAGGTGGAAAATCAGCCCCAGCATTTT. Its protein product is CASSQVENQPQHF. The chain links TRBV7-6 to TRBJ1-5; D is uncertain. Germline loops: CDR1 SGHVS, CDR2 FNYEAQ. The CDR3 runs to 13 residues. V was cut by 5 bases and J by 4 bases, with 9 bases left in between.

The chain carries TRBV6-5 and TRBJ2-1, with 13 bases lining up with TRBD2. CDR3 length equals 14 residues. The trim removed 6 bases at V and 9 bases at J, leaving 5 bases unmatched. Germline lookup yields CDR1 MNHEY and CDR2 SVGAGI. CDR3 DNA: TGTGCCAGCAGACGACTAGCGGGAGGCGGTGAGCAGTTCTTC. It specifies CASRRLAGGGEQFF.

This chain links TRBV25-1 with TRBJ1-4, with 10 positions matching TRBD1. Germline V gene data show CDR1 as MGHDK and CDR2 as SYGVNS. After removal of 4 bases from V and 8 bases from J, the junction contained 13 bases not matched to a gene. The CDR3 extends over 17 amino acids. The CDR3 loop is CASSVRTGGIWGEKLFF. The CDR3 nucleotides are TGTGCCAGCAGTGTCCGGACAGGGGGTATATGGGGGGAAAAACTGTTTTTT.

This rearrangement joins TRBV7-9 to TRBJ1-4, with 10 bases aligning to TRBD1. Trimming removed 0 bases from V and 8 bases from J; junction bases left unmatched: 3. CDR3 length: 15 residues. Germline V gives CDR1 SEHNR, CDR2 FQNEAQ (reference sequence). CDR3 protein: CASSLATGGGEKLFF. The CDR3 nucleotides read TGTGCCAGCAGCTTAGCGACAGGGGGCGGCGAAAAACTGTTTTTT.

This chain links TRBV7-9 with TRBJ2-7; perhaps TRBD2 as D (6 bases). CDR1 and CDR2 (germline): SEHNR, FQNEAQ (reference sequence). The CDR3 spans 13 residues. The germline V and J ends were trimmed by 3 bases and 3 bases, with 9 bases remaining between them. The CDR3 DNA reads TGTGCCAGCAGCTTTCCGGGAGTCTACGAGCAGTACTTC. Translation gives CASSFPGVYEQYF.